A selection of T cell receptor beta chains follows, all from one sample in a study of blood T cell repertoires in COVID-19. Using immunoSEQ multiplex PCR, the repertoire was profiled, and TCRdb retains in-frame clones only, with some absent. This sample carries almost 400,000 clones, around 87% of them seen once, and the ten largest clones take about 2.3%. The sequencing sample was made of peripheral blood. The origin of the receptors is a woman in her sixties with COVID-19, enrolled during active disease. CDR3s include the opening cysteine and the closing phenylalanine or tryptophan. D genes are given only for firm matches. Clone size, where shown, is once, few, many, or a class for clones that have expanded.

>13|NA|TRBJ1-2|TRBV25-1|NA
TGTGCCAGCGCTGCGACAAACAACTATGGCTACACCTTC
CASAATNNYGYTF
>14|NA|TRBJ1-3|TRBV6-1|NA
TGTGCCAGCAGTGATACGCGTCCTGGAAACACCATATATTTT
CASSDTRPGNTIYF
>15|once|TRBJ1-2|TRBV19|NA
TGTGCCAGTCTTGGACAGACCCAAAAAGACTATGGCTACACCTTC
CASLGQTQKDYGYTF
>20|NA|TRBJ2-3|TRBV7-2|TRBD2
TGTGCCAGCAGCTTAGCCCCAATGAGGGGAGCGGGGGGAAGCACAGATACGCAGTATTTT
CASSLAPMRGAGGSTDTQYF
>15|NA|TRBJ2-2|TRBV2|NA
TGTGCCAGCAGTGATTTCGGGGGAAACACCGGGGAGCTGTTTTTT
CASSDFGGNTGELFF
>15|NA|TRBJ1-1|TRBV19|TRBD1
TGTGCCAGTTGTAATGCAGGGGGCGGGAACACTGAAGCTTTCTTT
CASCNAGGGNTEAFF
>16|NA|TRBJ1-2|TRBV30|NA
TGTGCCTGGGGGATGAAGGGGCTAAAAACTCACTATGGCTACACCTTC
CAWGMKGLKTHYGYTF
>14|NA|TRBJ1-5|TRBV2|NA
TGTGCCAGCAGTGAAGGCCAGAGCAATCAGCCCCAGCATTTT
CASSEGQSNQPQHF
>14|NA|TRBJ2-1|TRBV6-5|NA
TGTGCCAGCACCCCAACTAGTCCGTACAATGAGCAGTTCTTC
CASTPTSPYNEQFF
>18|NA|TRBJ2-3|TRBV5-6|TRBD2
TGTGCCAGCAGCTTGGGGACTAGCGGGGGGCTCGGAACAGATACGCAGTATTTT
CASSLGTSGGLGTDTQYF
>14|NA|TRBJ1-1|TRBV7-8|NA
TGTGCCAGCAGCAGGGGGGGCGCTGACACTGAAGCTTTCTTT
CASSRGGADTEAFF
>15|NA|TRBJ2-6|TRBV28|NA
TGTGCCAGCAGTCCGGTACGTCGTGGGGCCAACGTCCTGACTTTC
CASSPVRRGANVLTF
>15|NA|TRBJ2-3|TRBV10-3|TRBD2
TGTGCCATCAGTGAGAGCGGGGGGGGCGCAGATACGCAGTATTTT
CAISESGGGADTQYF
>16|NA|TRBJ2-2|TRBV21-1|NA
TGTGCCAGCAGCAAAGCGGTAGGACATACCCCCGGGGAGCTGTTTTTT
CASSKAVGHTPGELFF
>14|NA|TRBJ1-2|TRBV3-1/TRBV3-2|NA
TGTGCCAGCAGCCGGGTCACAGGTAACTATGGCTACACCTTC
CASSRVTGNYGYTF
>12|NA|TRBJ1-3|TRBV3-1/TRBV3-2|NA
TGTGCCAGCGGGGGGTCTGGAAACACCATATATTTT
CASGGSGNTIYF
>15|NA|TRBJ1-6|TRBV5-4|NA
TGTGCCAGCAGCTCGGACTTCTCCCCAAATTCACCCCTCCACTTT
CASSSDFSPNSPLHF